This TCR beta chain is drawn from a study of beta chain features in type 1 diabetes. Study-wide results and caveats: Moderate yet significant TCRB CDR3 shortening was seen in Type 1 diabetes patients in all four CD4+ subsets. Lower insertion and higher deletion counts appeared at VDJ junctions in type 1 diabetes patients.

For this clone: As yet, its antigen is unknown.

The entirety of the isolated RNA underwent reverse transcription, so expressed TCRB transcripts were sequenced. Profiling relied on immunoSEQ multiplex PCR, and the TCRdb table lists in-frame clones only, not all of them. The profile covers more than 150,000 clones, with 11% appearing a single time and 2% to 2.5% taken by the ten largest. Markers CD45RO/CCR7/CD25/CD127/CD95/CD27 served to sort CD4+ naive, central memory, regulatory and stem cell-like memory cells. The V end lost 4 bases, the J end lost 5 bases, and 18 bases lay between the germline ends. The CDR3 covers 16 residues. Germline V CDR1 and CDR2: SGHTA, FQGNSA.

The rearrangement links TRBV7-2 to TRBJ1-5; no clear D. The source material was central memory CD4+ T cells from blood. The sequence derives from a man younger than 30 in good health. The CDR3 nucleotides read TGTGCCAGCAGCTGGAACGGGCAGAATCCCTATCAGCCCCAGCATTTT. Its translation: CASSWNGQNPYQPQHF.